These T cell receptor beta chains were read from a single sample in a study of cytomegalovirus exposure and HLA in healthy donors. Sequencing was performed with immunoSEQ multiplex PCR; in TCRdb, only in-frame clones are kept and a portion is missing. The sample lists about 90,000 clones, approximately 88% occurring once. Sequencing used PBMCs. Source of these receptors: a man aged 18-30 years in good health and CMV-seronegative. Both conserved end residues are part of each CDR3. The D gene is left open where the match is weak. Size is omitted from some rows. Given values are once, few, many or a class for expanded clones.

v_gene,len,d_gene,abundance,j_gene,CDR3nt,CDR3aa
TRBV5-1,15,.,few,TRBJ1-4,TGCGCCAGCAGTCCCGGAGGAGGGTCGAATGAAAAACTGTTTTTT,CASSPGGGSNEKLFF
TRBV29-1,12,TRBD1,.,TRBJ1-2,TGCAGCGTGGCGGGACAGCACTATGGCTACACCTTC,CSVAGQHYGYTF
TRBV6-1,18,TRBD2,.,TRBJ2-7,TGTGCCAGCAGTGAAAAGACTAGCGGGAGGACGTTTCCCTACGAGCAGTACTTC,CASSEKTSGRTFPYEQYF
TRBV19,13,.,.,TRBJ2-1,TGTGCCAGTTGGGACCCGGGACTCCGGAGATTCTTCTTC,CASWDPGLRRFFF
TRBV27,16,.,.,TRBJ2-3,TGTGCCAGCAGCTCCCTAGGAGGCCTACTCCCAGATACGCAGTATTTT,CASSSLGGLLPDTQYF
TRBV5-6,16,TRBD2,.,TRBJ2-2,TGTGCCAGCAGCTCGACCGGGACTAGCCCCTCCGGGGAGCTGTTTTTT,CASSSTGTSPSGELFF
TRBV5-1,16,TRBD2,.,TRBJ2-5,TGCGCCAGCAGCCCCGGACTAGCGGGAGCTGAAGAGACCCAGTACTTC,CASSPGLAGAEETQYF
TRBV5-1,13,TRBD2,.,TRBJ2-7,TGCGCCAGCAGCCGCACTAGCGACCACGAGCAGTACTTC,CASSRTSDHEQYF
TRBV19,12,.,.,TRBJ1-1,TGTGCCAGTAGCCCAGGACAGACTGAAGCTTTCTTT,CASSPGQTEAFF
TRBV7-2,15,TRBD2,.,TRBJ2-3,TGTGCCAGCAGCCTTAGACTAGCGGGAGCGGATACGCAGTATTTT,CASSLRLAGADTQYF
TRBV27,13,.,.,TRBJ2-1,TGTGCCAGCAGTTCCGGGATTGGGGATGAGCAGTTCTTC,CASSSGIGDEQFF
TRBV7-3,14,.,.,TRBJ1-5,TGTGCCAGCAGCTTATTGGGGGGTGACCAGCCCCAGCATTTT,CASSLLGGDQPQHF
TRBV6-6,14,.,.,TRBJ2-7,TGTGCCAGTTGTAGCCAGAAAGTTCCCTACGAGCAGTACTTC,CASCSQKVPYEQYF
TRBV7-9,16,TRBD1,.,TRBJ1-1,TGTGCCAGCAGCTTATTTGTACGGACAGGGGAAACTGAAGCTTTCTTT,CASSLFVRTGETEAFF
TRBV4-1,15,.,.,TRBJ2-1,TGCGCCAGCAGCCCTAATGTGGTAGCAGACAATGAGCAGTTCTTC,CASSPNVVADNEQFF
TRBV9,12,.,.,TRBJ1-2,TGTGCCAGCAAACCGGTAACCTATGGCTACACCTTC,CASKPVTYGYTF
TRBV27,16,TRBD2,.,TRBJ2-1,TGTGCCAGCAGTTCGCTAGCGGGGGCCTTGGGTAATGAGCAGTTCTTC,CASSSLAGALGNEQFF
TRBV28,17,TRBD2,once,TRBJ2-3,TGTGCCAGCAGTTTACCAGGACTAGCGGTTCTCACAGATACGCAGTATTTT,CASSLPGLAVLTDTQYF
TRBV11-2,15,.,.,TRBJ2-1,TGTGCCAGCAGCTTAGAAAGTGGGGGGGCCAATGAGCAGTTCTTC,CASSLESGGANEQFF
TRBV11-1,14,TRBD1,.,TRBJ1-2,TGTGCCAGCAGCCCGACAGGGAAGCAAGGTGGCTACACCTTC,CASSPTGKQGGYTF
TRBV19,14,.,few,TRBJ1-5,TGTGCCAGTAGTATATCCGGGGGGCCACAGCCCCAGCATTTT,CASSISGGPQPQHF
TRBV5-1,14,TRBD1,.,TRBJ2-5,TGCGCCAGCAGGCCAGGGACAGTCCAAGAGACCCAGTACTTC,CASRPGTVQETQYF
TRBV5-4,15,TRBD1,once,TRBJ1-2,TGTGCCAGCAGCTTGGTCCGACAGGGGGCTGATGGCTACACCTTC,CASSLVRQGADGYTF
TRBV15,16,.,once,TRBJ2-5,TGTGCCACCAGCAGAGATGGTGGGCCAAACCCAGAGACCCAGTACTTC,CATSRDGGPNPETQYF
TRBV11-2,14,.,.,TRBJ1-1,TGTGCCAGCGGATCTATAGGGGGTTCCACTGAAGCTTTCTTT,CASGSIGGSTEAFF
TRBV13,14,TRBD2,.,TRBJ2-5,TGTGCCAGCAGCCTTAGCGGGGCGGAGGAGACCCAGTACTTC,CASSLSGAEETQYF
TRBV6-6,14,.,once,TRBJ2-5,TGTGCCAGCACCTCGAGGGCAGCCCAAGAGACCCAGTACTTC,CASTSRAAQETQYF
TRBV30,13,.,.,TRBJ2-3,TGTGCGTGGGAGCGGAGGAGGGCAGATACGCAGTATTTT,CAWERRRADTQYF